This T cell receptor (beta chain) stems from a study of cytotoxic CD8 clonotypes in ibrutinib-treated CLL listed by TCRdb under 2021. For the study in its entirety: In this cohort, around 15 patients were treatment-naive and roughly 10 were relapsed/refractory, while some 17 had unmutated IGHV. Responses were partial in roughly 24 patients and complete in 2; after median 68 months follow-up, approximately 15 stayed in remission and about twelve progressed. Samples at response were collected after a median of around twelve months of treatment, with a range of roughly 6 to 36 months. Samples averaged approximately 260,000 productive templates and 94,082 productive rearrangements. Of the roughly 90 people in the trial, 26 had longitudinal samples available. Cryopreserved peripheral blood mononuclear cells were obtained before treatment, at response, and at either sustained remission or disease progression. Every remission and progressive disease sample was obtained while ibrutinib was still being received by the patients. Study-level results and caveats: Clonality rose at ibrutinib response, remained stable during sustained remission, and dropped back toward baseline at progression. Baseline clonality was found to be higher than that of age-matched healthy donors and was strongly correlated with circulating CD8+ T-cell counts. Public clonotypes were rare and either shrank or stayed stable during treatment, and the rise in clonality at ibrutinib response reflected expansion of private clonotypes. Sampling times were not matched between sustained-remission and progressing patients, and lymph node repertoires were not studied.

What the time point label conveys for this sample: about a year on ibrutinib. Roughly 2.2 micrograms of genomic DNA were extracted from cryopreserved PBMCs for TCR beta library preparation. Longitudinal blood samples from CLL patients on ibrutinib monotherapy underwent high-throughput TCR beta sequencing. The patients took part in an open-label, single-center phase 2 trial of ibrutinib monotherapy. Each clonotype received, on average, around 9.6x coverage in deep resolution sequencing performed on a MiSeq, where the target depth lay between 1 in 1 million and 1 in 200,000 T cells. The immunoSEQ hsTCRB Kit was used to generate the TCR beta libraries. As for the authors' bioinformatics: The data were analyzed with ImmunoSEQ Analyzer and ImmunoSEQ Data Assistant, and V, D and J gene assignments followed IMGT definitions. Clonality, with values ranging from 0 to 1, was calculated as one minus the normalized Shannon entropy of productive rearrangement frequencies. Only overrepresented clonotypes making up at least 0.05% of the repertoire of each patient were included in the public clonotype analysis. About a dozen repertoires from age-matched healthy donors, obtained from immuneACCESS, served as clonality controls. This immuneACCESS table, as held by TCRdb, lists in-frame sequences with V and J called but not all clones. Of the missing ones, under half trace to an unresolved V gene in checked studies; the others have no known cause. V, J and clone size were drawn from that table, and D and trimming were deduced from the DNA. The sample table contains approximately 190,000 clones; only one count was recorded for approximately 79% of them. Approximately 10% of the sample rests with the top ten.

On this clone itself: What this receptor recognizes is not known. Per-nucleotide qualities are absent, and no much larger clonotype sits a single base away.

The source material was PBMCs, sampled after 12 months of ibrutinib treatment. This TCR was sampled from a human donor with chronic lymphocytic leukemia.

The nucleotides read TGTGCCAGCAGTACCGGGACAGGGTCAAACACTGAAGCTTTCTTT. This yields the protein CASSTGTGSNTEAFF. The sequence joins TRBV11-1 to TRBJ1-1; TRBD1 aligns with 9 central bases. Taken from cysteine to phenylalanine, the CDR3 has 15 residues. The only DNA kept is the CDR3, 45 bases in frame from the first base. Via the germline V gene (reference sequence), CDR1 is SGHAT and CDR2 FQDESV. The V end gives up 6 bases and the J end 2 bases, leaving 7 bases in the junction not matched to a gene.